Here is one T cell receptor (beta chain) with its context. What it binds is unknown. This entry belongs to a study of siplizumab effects on memory and regulatory T cells. CDR3 length equals 13 residues. With 0 bases removed from V and 5 bases from J, the gap between germline ends came to 6 bases. Germline V gene data show CDR1 as SGHDT and CDR2 as YYEEEE. Study-wide findings and caveats: Naive T cells were seen as more diverse than memory cells and as major alloresponse contributors. Most proliferating CD4+ or CD8+ clones, roughly 75-95%, had no naive or memory assignment. Solely a minor proportion of alloreactive clones could be assigned to unstimulated subsets.

TCR templates, some 93,000 per sample, were assayed. Only in-frame clones appear in the TCRdb table, and some are missing; sequencing was by immunoSEQ multiplex PCR. The sample includes some 97,000 clones, around 93% of them seen just once. The chain links TRBV5-6 to TRBJ2-4; TRBD1 might be the D (5 bases). This sequence originates from a human donor in good health. The sample consisted of non-Treg CD4+ T cells sorted from blood. In DNA form, the CDR3 reads TGTGCCAGCAGCTTGGAGACAGAAAACATTCAGTACTTC. Translated: CASSLETENIQYF.